These 14 T cell receptor beta chains share one sample of origin, sequenced in a study of T cells in Graves' hyperthyroidism and ophthalmopathy. Amplified TCR beta CDR3 regions derived from RNA transcripts. First-round RT-PCR targeting the TCR CDR3 was performed with the HTBI primer set. A single record per CDR3 protein comes from TCRdb applying MiXCR to the multiplex PCR reads. The sample lists fewer than 400,000 distinct CDR3 sequences, 15% to 19% occurring once. Source material: blood. These receptors were collected from a woman aged 18-29 years with Graves' hyperthyroidism that later progressed to Graves' ophthalmopathy.

This clonotype has a count of ten or more. The V call is TRBV20-1, the J call TRBJ2-1; 14 bases align to TRBD2. The V and J ends lost 5 bases and 2 bases, in that order; junction bases with no gene match: 11. Germline V gives CDR1 DFQATT, CDR2 SNEGSKA (reference sequence). The CDR3 extends over 18 amino acids. The DNA of the CDR3 is TGCAGTGCTTTCTCCGGGACTAGCGGGAGTGCCCCCTACAATGAGCAGTTCTTC. It is translated as CSAFSGTSGSAPYNEQFF.

In regard to this clonotype: This clone may be a read error of a much larger clone one base away. V usage is TRBV6-1 and J usage is TRBJ2-1; D is possibly TRBD2 (6 bases). Germline V gene data show CDR1 as MNHNS and CDR2 as SASEGT. The CDR3 covers 15 residues. V lost 6 bases and J lost 3, with 15 bases in between. The CDR3 protein is CASRDGTGGYNEQFF. The CDR3 DNA follows: TGTGCCAGCAGGGACGGGACTGGCGGCTACAATGAGCAGTTCTTC.

A word on this clonotype: This clone may be a read error of a much larger clone one base away. The chain employs TRBV12-3 or TRBV12-4 and TRBJ2-7; TRBD1 matches at 12 bases. The CDR3 has 14 residues. After removal of 6 bases from V and 6 bases from J, the junction contained 6 bases not matched to a gene. The CDR3 loop reads CASSSGTGGFEQYF. The CDR3 coding sequence is TGTGCCAGCAGCTCCGGGACAGGGGGCTTCGAGCAGTACTTC.

The chain employs TRBV20-1 and TRBJ2-7; D is unclear. From germline, CDR1 is DFQATT and CDR2 SNEGSKA (reference sequence). This CDR3 contains 12 residues. The V gene lost 3 bases and the J gene lost 3 bases, with 9 bases spanning the gap. CDR3 amino acids: CSASEPHYEQYF. As DNA, the CDR3 is TGCAGTGCTAGCGAACCTCACTACGAGCAGTACTTC.

This clonotype came up many times. The CDR3 DNA sequence: TGTGCCAGCAGAGCGGGAGGGCGTAGCGGGACCCAGTACTTC. Translation gives CASRAGGRSGTQYF. The chain links TRBV2 to TRBJ2-5, with 10 bases that match TRBD2. The CDR3 extends over 14 amino acids. The V and J ends lost 6 bases and 7 bases, in that order; junction bases with no gene match: 8. Germline V gene lookup returns CDR1 SNHLY and CDR2 FYNNEI.

The table lists this clonotype with many counts. The rearrangement uses TRBV2 and TRBJ2-7, with TRBD2 matching over 14 bases. The germline gives CDR1 SNHLY, CDR2 FYNNEI. This CDR3 comprises 16 residues. V was pared by 6 bases and J by 7 bases, with 11 bases of the junction left unmatched. In DNA form, the CDR3 reads TGTGCCAGCAGGGGTCGACTAGCGGGGGGGACTAGGGAGCAGTACTTC. It yields the protein CASRGRLAGGTREQYF.

This clonotype was found many times. The chain has TRBV11-2 and TRBJ1-5, with D uncertain. The CDR3 covers 11 residues. Germline V CDR1 and CDR2: SGHAT, FQNNGV. Trimming shortened V by 10 bases and J by 8 bases, and 12 bases separated the two germline ends. This chain's CDR3 is CAIQDGEPQHF. In DNA, the CDR3 is TGTGCCATTCAGGATGGAGAGCCCCAGCATTTT.

This clonotype has a count of ten or more. This chain connects TRBV18 to TRBJ2-7; the match to TRBD1 covers 9 bases. There are 15 residues in the CDR3. V lost 3 bases and J lost 4; bases outside the gene matches: 7. Germline V CDR1 and CDR2: KGHSH, LQKENI. The CDR3 sequence: CASSPQQGAVYEQYF. Written as DNA, the CDR3 is TGTGCCAGCTCACCGCAACAGGGGGCTGTATACGAGCAGTACTTC.

This clonotype was found a few times. The rearrangement joins TRBV20-1 to TRBJ1-4; D gene unclear. Trimming pared 2 bases from V and 5 bases from J, leaving 18 bases between. Germline lookup yields CDR1 DFQATT and CDR2 SNEGSKA (reference sequence). The CDR3 totals 16 residues. The CDR3 region is CSARRPRASKNEKLFF. DNA of the CDR3: TGCAGTGCTAGAAGGCCTAGGGCCAGCAAGAATGAAAAACTGTTTTTT.

The rearrangement uses TRBV15 and TRBJ1-2; D remains ambiguous. The CDR3 runs 15 residues. V dropped 0 bases and J dropped 0 bases, with 8 bases sitting between them. Germline CDR1 reads LNHNV; CDR2 reads YYDKDF (reference sequence). CDR3 sequence reads: CATSRDPSTNYGYTF. The CDR3, as DNA: TGTGCCACCAGCAGAGATCCAAGTACTAACTATGGCTACACCTTC.

This clonotype was found a few times. CDR3 sequence (DNA): TGCGCCAGCAGCCAAGACTCAAGATCCGGGACAGGGGGCCAGCAGTACTTC. It is translated as CASSQDSRSGTGGQQYF. The chain couples TRBV4-1 to TRBJ2-7, with 12 nucleotides matching TRBD1. The CDR3 is 17 residues long. The J segment lost 8 bases and the V segment lost 0 bases, leaving 11 bases of the junction unmatched. CDR1 is MGHRA, CDR2 YSYEKL, per germline.

This clonotype was seen a handful of times. This may arise from a read error, as a much more abundant clone is one base away. The V gene is TRBV28, the J gene TRBJ2-1; TRBD1 agrees at 8 bases. Per germline, CDR1 MDHEN and CDR2 SYDVKM. Germline trimming cut 5 bases from V and 15 bases from J; bases unmatched to any gene: 15. There are 14 residues in the CDR3. The CDR3 DNA is TGTGCCAGCAGTCCCCACCCGTGCGGACAGGGTTGGTTCTTC. This sequence encodes CASSPHPCGQGWFF.

To note about this clonotype: A much larger clone lies one base from this, so it may be a read error. The chain has TRBV28 and TRBJ2-7, with 9 bases lining up with TRBD1. The CDR3 has 15 amino acids. Per the germline V gene, CDR1 is MDHEN and CDR2 is SYDVKM. The CDR3 sequence is CTSTDGTGSSYEQYF. CDR3 nucleotide sequence: TGTACCAGCACCGACGGGACAGGGAGCTCCTACGAGCAGTACTTC. Full variable domain (remainder filled in from reference TRBV28 and TRBJ2-7): DVKVTQSSRYLVKRTGEKVFLECVQDMDHENMFWYRQDPGLGLRLIYFSYDVKMKEKGDIPEGYSVSREKKERFSLILESASTNQTSMYLCTSTDGTGSSYEQYFGPGTRLTVT.

DNA for the CDR3: TGTGCCAGCAGTGAGGCCGGGACAGGGGCAACCGGGGAGCTGTTTTTT. It is translated as CASSEAGTGATGELFF. The chain couples TRBV2 to TRBJ2-2; 10 bases are shared with TRBD1. Germline CDR1 is SNHLY and CDR2 is FYNNEI. This CDR3 has 16 residues. V gave up 3 bases and J gave up 5 bases; unmatched junction bases: 6.